The sequence of this T cell receptor beta chain was determined in a study of regulatory T cells in long-lasting Graves disease. Combining iRepertoire HTBI primers with Arm-PCR of CDR3 regions, the authors built TCR beta libraries. One entry per CDR3 protein results from TCRdb running MiXCR on the multiplex PCR reads. Among 400,000 to 500,000 distinct CDR3 sequences listed, roughly 15% were seen once. This clonotype was seen repeatedly, ten times or more. Time point meaning: newly diagnosed GD, antithyroid drugs for less than 3 months. PBMC RNA was the source of the TCR library. The sample also formed part of further work on T cells in Graves' hyperthyroidism and ophthalmopathy. This second report adds: Progression to ophthalmopathy was predicted a median of approximately seven months early.

This clonotype was sampled from a woman under 40 with Graves disease. Specimen: peripheral blood mononuclear cells (PBMCs), collected at new diagnosis, from a patient treated with antithyroid drugs.

CDR3 nucleotide sequence: TGTGCCAGCAGCTCGGGACTTGGGGGGTGGCGGAATGAGCAGTTCTTC. Translated, it gives CASSSGLGGWRNEQFF. This chain uses TRBV11-1 with TRBJ2-1; D might be TRBD2 (6 bases). Trimming cost V 4 bases and J 7 bases, with 20 bases left between them. The germline V gene has CDR1 SGHAT and CDR2 FQDESV (reference sequence). The CDR3 loop spans 16 amino acids.